The 21 T cell receptor beta chains presented below share a single source sample, sequenced in a study of blood T cell repertoires in COVID-19. This table comes from immunoSEQ multiplex PCR, and its TCRdb copy is limited to in-frame clones, with some not included. This sample yields about 160,000 clones, of which roughly 80% are seen a single time; approximately 8% belongs to the top ten. What was sequenced was peripheral blood. The receptors derive from a man aged 60 to 75 with acute or convalescent COVID-19.

This clone was counted only a few times. The gene calls are TRBV25-1 and TRBJ2-1; 8 nucleotides align to TRBD1. This CDR3 contains 15 residues. V trimming: 4 bases; J trimming: 8 bases; junction bases outside the gene matches: 10. Looked up from germline, CDR1 is MGHDK and CDR2 is SYGVNS. CDR3 sequence (DNA): TGTGCCAGCAGTGCCCTGGACAGGGTTAACGATGAGCAGTTCTTC. Protein sequence: CASSALDRVNDEQFF.

The chain's CDR3 is CASSQANSPLHF. The CDR3 region has the DNA TGTGCCAGCAGTCAGGCGAATTCACCCCTCCACTTT. The J gene is TRBJ1-6, the V gene TRBV28; no clear D. Trimming cost V 5 bases and J 7 bases, with 6 bases left between them. The CDR3 is made up of 12 amino acids. The germline gives CDR1 MDHEN, CDR2 SYDVKM.

This clone was found once. The chain carries TRBV12-3 or TRBV12-4 and TRBJ1-1, with a tentative D call TRBD1 (6 bases). The V end was cut by 2 bases, the J end by 8 bases, with 12 bases between. The CDR3 is 13 residues long. The CDR3 loop is CASSLRGAEEAFF. The CDR3 DNA reads as TGTGCCAGCAGTTTACGGGGGGCCGAAGAAGCTTTCTTT.

The chain links TRBV11-3 to TRBJ2-2, with 9 positions matching TRBD2. The J segment lost 2 bases and the V segment lost 5 bases, leaving 9 bases of the junction unmatched. The CDR3 consists of 17 residues. Germline loops: CDR1 SGHNT, CDR2 YENEEA. Written as DNA, the CDR3 is TGTGCCAGCAGCCCACGGATAGCGGGGGATAACACCGGGGAGCTGTTTTTT. This codes for CASSPRIAGDNTGELFF.

Only a few counts were recorded for this clone. V gene TRBV5-1 combines with J gene TRBJ1-1; D remains ambiguous. Trimming took off 0 bases at V and 0 bases at J, with 21 bases between the two ends. Per germline, CDR1 SGHRS and CDR2 YFSETQ. The CDR3 loop spans 19 amino acids. CDR3 sequence reads: CASSLEVGRYSKMNTEAFF. DNA of the CDR3: TGCGCCAGCAGCTTGGAGGTGGGCAGATACTCCAAGATGAACACTGAAGCTTTCTTT.

The rearrangement links TRBV3-1 (or the pseudogene TRBV3-2) to TRBJ1-3, with 8 nucleotides matching TRBD1. CDR3 length equals 13 residues. Germline V gene data show CDR1 as LGHDT and CDR2 as YNNKEL (reference sequence). V lost 6 bases and J lost 4; bases outside the gene matches: 2. CDR3 sequence: CASRRTGGNTIYF. The CDR3 region has the DNA TGTGCCAGCAGACGGACAGGGGGAAACACCATATATTTT.

This clone has a handful of counts. Other DNA sequences in this sample translate to the same CDR3. J is TRBJ2-7 and V is TRBV3-1 (or the pseudogene TRBV3-2), with D perhaps TRBD1 (5 bases). The V gene lost 1 base and the J gene lost 0 bases, with 10 bases spanning the gap. This CDR3 contains 15 residues. Germline values: CDR1 LGHDT, CDR2 YNNKEL (reference sequence). The CDR3 protein is CASSQVQGSSYEQYF. The CDR3 region has the DNA TGTGCCAGCAGCCAAGTTCAGGGAAGCTCCTACGAGCAGTACTTC.

This chain links TRBV6-5 with TRBJ1-2; tentatively, D is TRBD1 (5 bases). CDR1 MNHEY and CDR2 SVGAGI come from the germline V gene. CDR3 length: 12 residues. The V end lost 6 bases, the J end lost 5 bases, and 10 bases lay between the germline ends. The CDR3 protein is CASSRDSYGYTF. The CDR3 coding sequence is TGTGCCAGCAGCCGCGACAGTTATGGCTACACCTTC.

The genes are TRBV30 and TRBJ1-5; a weak D match, TRBD1 (6 bases). This CDR3 contains 13 residues. Per germline, CDR1 GTSNPN and CDR2 SVGIG (reference sequence). Trimming took off 2 bases at V and 3 bases at J, with 8 bases between the two ends. CDR3 loop: CAWSRTDNQPQHF. The CDR3 coding sequence is TGTGCCTGGAGTAGGACAGACAATCAGCCCCAGCATTTT.

The table lists this clone with a count of one. The chain uses TRBV9 and TRBJ1-1, with D uncertain. Looked up from germline, CDR1 is SGDLS and CDR2 is YYNGEE. V was clipped by 0 bases and J by 7 bases, with 10 bases between them. The CDR3 extends over 13 amino acids. The CDR3 protein is CASSVDGGGEAFF. The CDR3 region has the DNA TGTGCCAGCAGCGTAGACGGTGGAGGTGAAGCTTTCTTT.

The rearrangement joins TRBV7-2 to TRBJ2-5, with 8 nucleotides matching TRBD2. The CDR3 runs to 13 residues. Trimming removed 6 bases from V and 4 bases from J; junction bases left unmatched: 4. Germline CDR1 and CDR2: SGHTA and FQGNSA. CDR3 bases: TGTGCCAGCAGAACCGGGGGGGTAGAGACCCAGTACTTC. Translating it yields CASRTGGVETQYF.

The chain uses TRBV7-9 and TRBJ2-2; TRBD2 is a possible D gene (6 bases). Germline V gene data show CDR1 as SEHNR and CDR2 as FQNEAQ (reference sequence). This CDR3 is 15 amino acids long. V lost 0 bases and J lost 5, with 10 bases in between. The CDR3, as DNA: TGTGCCAGCAGCTTAGCGCATGGGGGGACCGGGGAGCTGTTTTTT. This codes for CASSLAHGGTGELFF.

This chain joins TRBV6-2 or TRBV6-3 and TRBJ1-2; TRBD1 is a possible D gene (6 bases). Germline CDR1 reads MNHEY; CDR2 reads SVGEGT. Deletions cut 0 bases from V and 6 bases from J, with 17 bases between. This CDR3 comprises 16 residues. The CDR3 nucleotides are TGTGCCAGCAGTTACTCCCCTTACAGGGAGGGGAATGGCTACACCTTC. This gives the protein CASSYSPYREGNGYTF.

The genes are TRBV10-3 and TRBJ1-1; TRBD1 is a possible D gene (5 bases). With 8 bases removed from V and 5 bases from J, the gap between germline ends came to 18 bases. This CDR3 is 14 amino acids long. Germline CDR1 is ENHRY and CDR2 is SYGVKD. CDR3 region: CAIRTGTRGTEAFF. The DNA for the CDR3 is TGTGCCATCCGAACCGGGACCCGGGGGACTGAAGCTTTCTTT.

V and J are TRBV27 and TRBJ2-2, with TRBD1 identical over 8 bases. Germline assignment: CDR1 MNHEY and CDR2 SMNVEV (reference sequence). The CDR3 consists of 15 residues. V lost 5 bases to trimming and J lost 2 bases; unmatched junction nucleotides: 4. CDR3 DNA: TGTGCCAGCAGTACAGGGGGTGGAAACACCGGGGAGCTGTTTTTT. This encodes CASSTGGGNTGELFF.

CDR3 nucleotides: TGTGCCAGCAGCTCCCTCCGGGGGGCGGAAGAGCAGTACTTC. As protein: CASSSLRGAEEQYF. V usage is TRBV5-6 and J usage is TRBJ2-7; a possible D gene is TRBD2 (7 bases). This CDR3 comprises 14 residues. V lost 3 bases to trimming and J lost 7 bases, with 17 bases between them. The germline V gene encodes CDR1 SGHDT and CDR2 YYEEEE.

The J gene is TRBJ1-6, the V gene TRBV4-3, with TRBD1 identical over 8 bases. From germline, CDR1 is LGHNA and CDR2 YSLEER. CDR3 length equals 15 residues. J was trimmed by 10 bases and V by 0 bases; bases with no gene match: 5. For the CDR3, the DNA is TGCGCCAGCAGCCAAGAGGTGACAGGGGACTCACCCCTCCACTTT. This translates into CASSQEVTGDSPLHF.

This clone was seen only a few times. The chain links TRBV7-6 to TRBJ1-6; D not resolved. V shed 5 bases and J shed 8 bases, with 10 bases lying between them. The CDR3 is 13 residues long. The germline CDR1 and CDR2 sequences are SGHVS and FNYEAQ. The CDR3 coding sequence is TGTGCCAGCAGCGTAGGGCCCTATTCACCCCTCCACTTT. Amino acid sequence: CASSVGPYSPLHF.

CDR3 protein: CASSKLRGSNYGYTF. CDR3 coding DNA: TGTGCCAGCAGCAAACTCCGGGGGTCTAACTATGGCTACACCTTC. The V call is TRBV6-6, the J call TRBJ1-2; possible D gene TRBD1, 5 bases. The CDR3 loop spans 15 amino acids. Germline V gene sequence: CDR1 MNHNY, CDR2 SVGAGI (reference sequence). The V and J ends lost 6 bases and 0 bases respectively, with 14 bases between them.

CDR3 sequence reads: CASSLEGGRETQYF. The CDR3 nucleotides read TGTGCCAGCAGCCTAGAAGGGGGCCGGGAGACCCAGTACTTC. V and J are TRBV3-1 (or the pseudogene TRBV3-2) and TRBJ2-5; TRBD1 matches at 7 bases. This CDR3 comprises 14 residues. Germline CDR1 LGHDT, CDR2 YNNKEL (reference sequence). The junction had 7 bases not matched to a gene; V was cut back by 4 bases and J by 5 bases.

The V call is TRBV30, the J call TRBJ2-2, with TRBD2 identical over 10 bases. Trimming removed 3 bases from V and 5 bases from J; junction bases left unmatched: 3. Germline V gene lookup returns CDR1 GTSNPN and CDR2 SVGIG (reference sequence). The CDR3 length is 14 residues. The CDR3 DNA sequence: TGTGCCTGGAGACTAGCGGGGAAAACCGGGGAGCTGTTTTTT. Amino acid sequence: CAWRLAGKTGELFF.